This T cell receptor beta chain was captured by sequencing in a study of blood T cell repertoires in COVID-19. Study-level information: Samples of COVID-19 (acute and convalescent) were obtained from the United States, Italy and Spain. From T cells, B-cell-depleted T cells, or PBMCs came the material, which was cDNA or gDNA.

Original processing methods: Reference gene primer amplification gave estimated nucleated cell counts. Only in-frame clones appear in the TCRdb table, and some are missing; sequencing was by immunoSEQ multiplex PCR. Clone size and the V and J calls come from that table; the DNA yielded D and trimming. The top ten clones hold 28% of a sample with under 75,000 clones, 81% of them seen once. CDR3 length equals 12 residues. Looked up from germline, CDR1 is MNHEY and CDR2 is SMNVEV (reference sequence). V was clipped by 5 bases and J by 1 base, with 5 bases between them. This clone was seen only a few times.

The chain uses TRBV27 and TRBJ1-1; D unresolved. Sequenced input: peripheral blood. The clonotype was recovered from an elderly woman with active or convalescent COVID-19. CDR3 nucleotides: TGTGCCAGCAGTCGGGGGAACACTGAAGCTTTCTTT. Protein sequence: CASSRGNTEAFF.